These 9 T cell receptor beta chains were sequenced from one sample in a study of blood T cell repertoires in COVID-19. Repertoires were generated with immunoSEQ multiplex PCR, while TCRdb's copy carries only in-frame clones and drops some. The sample holds fewer than 450,000 clones, roughly nine tenths seen once. Specimen: PBMCs or T cells enriched from blood (not recorded which). The receptors originated from a woman in her 30s who had recovered from COVID-19.

The chain recombines TRBV7-2 with TRBJ1-2, with TRBD1 matching 7 bases. The CDR3 has 15 amino acids. Germline V gene data show CDR1 as SGHTA and CDR2 as FQGNSA. Trimming cost V 4 bases and J 6 bases; bases outside gene matches: 11. The CDR3 nucleotides read TGTGCCAGCAGCTCCGAGGGGGCTCCCACCCATGGCTACACCTTC. This translates into CASSSEGAPTHGYTF. Full variable domain (rest looked up from reference TRBV7-2 and TRBJ1-2): GAGVSQSPSNKVTEKGKDVELRCDPISGHTALYWYRQSLGQGLEFLIYFQGNSAPDKSGLPSDRFSAERTGGSVSTLTIQRTQQEDSAVYLCASSSEGAPTHGYTFGSGTRLTVV.

The rearrangement links TRBV7-2 to TRBJ1-3; D gene unclear. Germline V CDR1 and CDR2: SGHTA, FQGNSA. The V gene lost 1 base and the J gene lost 0 bases, with 4 bases spanning the gap. This CDR3 is 14 amino acids long. The CDR3 DNA reads as TGTGCCAGCAGCTTAGACGGCTCTGGAAACACCATATATTTT. Residues: CASSLDGSGNTIYF.

This chain connects TRBV5-1 to TRBJ1-1, with D maybe TRBD1 (6 bases). The CDR3 is made up of 17 amino acids. Trimming removed 4 bases at V and 0 bases at J, with 19 bases between. Germline CDR1 and CDR2: SGHRS and YFSETQ. The CDR3 protein is CASSPLGGTRMNTEAFF. CDR3 coding DNA: TGCGCCAGCAGCCCCTTGGGGGGGACACGGATGAACACTGAAGCTTTCTTT. The variable domain in full, completed from reference TRBV5-1 and TRBJ1-1, reads KAGVTQTPRYLIKTRGQQVTLSCSPISGHRSVSWYQQTPGQGLQFLFEYFSETQRNKGNFPGRFSGRQFSNSRSEMNVSTLELGDSALYLCASSPLGGTRMNTEAFFGQGTRLTVV.

The gene calls are TRBV7-2 and TRBJ1-6, with a tentative D call TRBD1 (6 bases). The CDR3 consists of 18 residues. CDR1 and CDR2 (germline): SGHTA, FQGNSA. Trimming shortened V by 1 base and J by 7 bases, and 20 bases separated the two germline ends. CDR3 sequence: CASSLGIDRTQTNSPLHF. The CDR3 nucleotides read TGTGCCAGCAGCTTAGGAATCGACAGGACTCAAACCAATTCACCCCTCCACTTT.

This clone was counted between two and nine times. The rearrangement links TRBV7-8 to TRBJ1-4; D unclear. The length of the CDR3 is 16 residues. V lost 5 bases and J lost 4, with 17 bases in between. CDR1 is SGHVS, CDR2 FQNEAQ, per germline. In nucleotides, the CDR3 is TGTGCCAGCAGCCCCGTGGAAGGCAGACTTAATGAAAAACTGTTTTTT. This sequence encodes CASSPVEGRLNEKLFF. Using reference TRBV7-8 and TRBJ1-4 for the parts outside the CDR3, the full variable domain is GAGVSQSPRYKVAKRGQDVALRCDPISGHVSLFWYQQALGQGPEFLTYFQNEAQLDKSGLPSDRFFAERPEGSVSTLKIQRTQQEDSAVYLCASSPVEGRLNEKLFFGSGTQLSVL.

The rearrangement links TRBV5-4 to TRBJ1-2; D is possibly TRBD1 (5 bases). CDR1 and CDR2 from the germline V gene are SGHNT and YYREEE (reference sequence). The germline V and J ends were trimmed by 3 bases and 8 bases, with 17 bases remaining between them. The CDR3 is 14 residues long. CDR3 protein: CASSSRAGGKGYTF. CDR3 sequence (DNA): TGTGCCAGCAGCTCCCGAGCGGGGGGTAAAGGCTACACCTTC.

V is TRBV4-1 and J is TRBJ1-5, with D possibly being TRBD1 (6 bases). The ends were cut back, 4 bases at V and 7 bases at J, with 14 bases in the middle. This CDR3 has 14 residues. The germline CDR1 and CDR2 sequences are MGHRA and YSYEKL. The CDR3 here is CASSREGVGQPQHF. CDR3 nucleotides: TGCGCCAGCAGCCGCGAGGGGGTGGGGCAGCCCCAGCATTTT.

The chain employs TRBV5-1 and TRBJ2-7; 9 nucleotides line up with TRBD1. V trimming: 3 bases; J trimming: 5 bases; junction bases outside the gene matches: 6. The CDR3 has 14 residues. Germline V lookup: CDR1 SGHRS, CDR2 YFSETQ. Here the CDR3 DNA reads TGCGCCAGCAGCTCGTCCCGGGACAGGGACGAGCAGTACTTC. Translating it yields CASSSSRDRDEQYF.

V gene TRBV12-3 or TRBV12-4 combines with J gene TRBJ1-1; no definite D call. Trimming stripped 0 bases from V and 3 bases from J, with 5 bases between. The CDR3 is made up of 13 amino acids. The CDR3 here is CASSLARYTEAFF. Written as DNA, the CDR3 is TGTGCCAGCAGTTTAGCCAGATACACTGAAGCTTTCTTT.